The clone carrying this T cell receptor beta chain was seen many times. From the germline J gene comes the end of the CDR3, since the read stops 3 residues before it. The sample originates from a study of T cell clonality in common variable immunodeficiency. The CDR3 totals 15 residues. Unmatched junction bases numbered 10, after V lost 6 bases and J lost 2 bases. Germline V gene lookup returns CDR1 SGHDN and CDR2 FVKESK. Produced via immunoSEQ multiplex PCR; TCRdb's table is partial and in-frame only. Found here are roughly 40,000 clones, no singletons; the ten largest cover more than 1.2%. The TCR was taken from a person aged 18 to 70 in good health. Source material: peripheral blood mononuclear cells. The chain couples TRBV14 to TRBJ2-7; 7 positions agree with TRBD1. The part of the CDR3 DNA that was read is TGTGCCAGCAGTCTCCTACGGGACAGCACCTACGAG. Amino acids: CASSLLRDSTYE. The entire CDR3 sequence reads CASSLLRDSTYEQYF.